The 3 T cell receptor beta chains given below trace back to one sample, sequenced in a study of blood T cells in healthy people across ages. Then a second PCR, running roughly 7 to 11 cycles, was carried out with a sample-barcoded 5' primer and a J-beta primer mix. TCRdb ran MiXCR on the 5' RACE reads and lists one entry per CDR3 protein. The sample includes about 1,400,000 distinct CDR3 sequences, 42% of them seen just once. The sample consisted of blood. The receptors were gathered from a woman younger than 30 in good health.

J is TRBJ1-2 and V is TRBV9; tentatively, D is TRBD1 (5 bases). The CDR3 is made up of 15 amino acids. V was trimmed by 3 bases and J by 1 base, leaving 13 bases between them. Per the germline V gene, CDR1 is SGDLS and CDR2 is YYNGEE. CDR3 in amino acids: CASSGWDGSNYGYTF. The DNA for the CDR3 is TGTGCCAGCAGCGGGTGGGACGGTAGTAACTATGGCTACACCTTC. Complete variable domain (other parts from reference TRBV9 and TRBJ1-2): DSGVTQTPKHLITATGQRVTLRCSPRSGDLSVYWYQQSLDQGLQFLIQYYNGEERAKGNILERFSAQQFPDLHSELNLSSLELGDSALYFCASSGWDGSNYGYTFGSGTRLTVV.

In DNA, the CDR3 is TGTGCCAGCAGCCCACAGGGTTCCGCTGAAGCTTTCTTT. Translating gives CASSPQGSAEAFF. The chain carries TRBV7-2 and TRBJ1-1, with a tentative D call TRBD1 (6 bases). The CDR3 is made up of 13 amino acids. Trimming cost V 5 bases and J 6 bases, with 13 bases left between them. Germline loops: CDR1 SGHTA, CDR2 FQGNSA.

The genes are TRBV25-1 and TRBJ1-4; D not resolved. This CDR3 is 12 amino acids long. CDR1 MGHDK and CDR2 SYGVNS come from the germline V gene. V lost 9 bases and J lost 4, with 9 bases in between. The CDR3 sequence: CASSSHNEKLFF. CDR3 DNA: TGTGCCAGTTCTAGCCATAATGAAAAACTGTTTTTT.